One and the same sample provided the 26 T cell receptor beta chains below, sequenced in a study of radiation and T cells in renal cell carcinoma. Some clones are missing from TCRdb's copy, which holds only in-frame ones; the method was immunoSEQ multiplex PCR. The sample shows tens of thousands of clones, over 65% of them seen only once. Time point in this sample: blood 4 weeks post-SBRT, at nephrectomy. The treatment denotes: 15 Gy SBRT to primary tumor, nephrectomy 4 weeks later. The sample consisted of blood, taken from a patient whose treatment included radiotherapy and nephrectomy. The receptor set was obtained from a woman aged 60-75 years with renal cell carcinoma.

This sequence joins TRBV7-3 and TRBJ2-5, with D tentatively TRBD2 (6 bases). The germline CDR1 and CDR2 sequences are SGHTA and FQGTGA. The CDR3 contains 17 residues. Trimming removed 1 base from V and 4 bases from J, with 19 bases in between. In nucleotides, the CDR3 is TGTGCCAGCAGCTTAAAAGAAGCGGGCTTCCCTGGAGAGACCCAGTACTTC. Protein product: CASSLKEAGFPGETQYF.

This clone was observed once. This rearrangement joins TRBV2 to TRBJ2-3, with TRBD2 matching 10 bases. V was pared by 4 bases and J by 1 base, with 8 bases of the junction left unmatched. This CDR3 spans 17 amino acids. CDR1 is SNHLY, CDR2 FYNNEI, per germline. CDR3 amino acids: CASSAIAGGPGTDTQYF. CDR3 sequence (DNA): TGTGCCAGCAGTGCCATAGCGGGGGGACCCGGCACAGATACGCAGTATTTT. The whole variable domain, filled in from reference TRBV2 and TRBJ2-3, reads EPEVTQTPSHQVTQMGQEVILRCVPISNHLYFYWYRQILGQKVEFLVSFYNNEISEKSEIFDDQFSVERPDGSNFTLKIRSTKLEDSAMYFCASSAIAGGPGTDTQYFGPGTRLTVL.

V gene TRBV7-9 combines with J gene TRBJ1-5; 7 bases match TRBD1. CDR3 length equals 17 residues. Germline-derived CDR1 and CDR2 are SEHNR and FQNEAQ (reference sequence). V lost 1 base and J lost 2; bases outside the gene matches: 8. As DNA, the CDR3 is TGTGCCAGCAGCTTAGATGAGGGGGCGCGTGGCAATCAGCCCCAGCATTTT. It specifies CASSLDEGARGNQPQHF.

V usage is TRBV6-1 and J usage is TRBJ1-2; D is ambiguous. This CDR3 has 13 residues. V lost 4 bases to trimming and J lost 0 bases, with 6 bases between them. Germline V gives CDR1 MNHNS, CDR2 SASEGT. In DNA form, the CDR3 reads TGTGCCAGCAGTGTTAACGCTAACTATGGCTACACCTTC. Protein sequence: CASSVNANYGYTF.

The chain links TRBV7-3 to TRBJ2-1; 10 bases are a match to TRBD2. This CDR3 is 15 amino acids long. V lost 5 bases and J lost 7; bases outside the gene matches: 8. Per the germline V gene, CDR1 is SGHTA and CDR2 is FQGTGA. Here the CDR3 DNA reads TGTGCCAGCAGCCTACAAAGCGGGAGGGAAAATGAGCAGTTCTTC. Translation: CASSLQSGRENEQFF.

V gene TRBV5-1 combines with J gene TRBJ2-2, with a tentative D call TRBD2 (6 bases). The germline CDR1 and CDR2 sequences are SGHRS and YFSETQ. The V end was cut by 2 bases, the J end by 7 bases, with 12 bases between. The CDR3 contains 14 residues. The CDR3 sequence: CASSFAGPGGELFF. DNA of the CDR3: TGCGCCAGCAGCTTCGCGGGGCCAGGCGGGGAGCTGTTTTTT. Filled out from reference TRBV5-1 and TRBJ2-2, the complete variable domain reads KAGVTQTPRYLIKTRGQQVTLSCSPISGHRSVSWYQQTPGQGLQFLFEYFSETQRNKGNFPGRFSGRQFSNSRSEMNVSTLELGDSALYLCASSFAGPGGELFFGEGSRLTVL.

The chain employs TRBV28 and TRBJ1-1, with D perhaps matching TRBD1 (6 bases). CDR3 length equals 14 residues. V lost 6 bases and J lost 0, with 11 bases in between. Germline V CDR1 and CDR2: MDHEN, SYDVKM. The CDR3 loop reads CASSTGTLNTEAFF. Written as DNA, the CDR3 is TGTGCCAGCAGCACCGGGACACTGAACACTGAAGCTTTCTTT.

This chain connects TRBV29-1 to TRBJ1-1, with 10 nucleotides matching TRBD1. CDR3 length: 14 amino acids. Per germline, CDR1 SQVTM and CDR2 ANQGSEA. J was trimmed by 3 bases and V by 2 bases; bases with no gene match: 3. As DNA, the CDR3 is TGCAGCGTTGAATCGGGACAGGGGTACACTGAAGCTTTCTTT. Its translation: CSVESGQGYTEAFF.

This chain uses TRBV12-5 with TRBJ2-5; D not resolved. This CDR3 is built from 12 residues. Germline-derived CDR1 and CDR2 are LGHNT and FRNRAP. Trimming took 5 bases from V and 9 from J, leaving 13 bases between them. CDR3: CASGPSASAQYF. The CDR3 nucleotides are TGTGCTAGTGGTCCCTCCGCGTCGGCCCAGTACTTC. The full variable domain, its missing parts supplied by reference TRBV12-5 and TRBJ2-5, is DARVTQTPRHKVTEMGQEVTMRCQPILGHNTVFWYRQTMMQGLELLAYFRNRAPLDDSGMPKDRFSAEMPDATLATLKIQPSEPRDSAVYFCASGPSASAQYFGPGTRLLVL.

This chain uses TRBV6-5 with TRBJ2-1, with 8 bases that match TRBD2. V lost 4 bases, J lost 5 bases, and 7 bases stayed unmatched. The CDR3 is 15 amino acids. The germline V gene has CDR1 MNHEY and CDR2 SVGAGI. The CDR3 nucleotides read TGTGCCAGCAGTTCCCTAGCGGGCCAAAACAATGAGCAGTTCTTC. It codes for CASSSLAGQNNEQFF.

The chain couples TRBV5-1 to TRBJ1-1; D is ambiguous. This CDR3 contains 14 residues. Trimming took off 1 base at V and 3 bases at J, with 10 bases between the two ends. Germline CDR1 SGHRS, CDR2 YFSETQ. The CDR3 nucleotides are TGCGCCAGCAGCTTGACAACTACGGACACTGAAGCTTTCTTT. This gives the protein CASSLTTTDTEAFF.

V is TRBV5-6 and J is TRBJ1-4, with 10 bases matching TRBD1. From germline, CDR1 is SGHDT and CDR2 YYEEEE. The CDR3 totals 15 residues. With 5 bases clipped from V and 6 bases from J, the junction kept 7 bases outside the gene matches. The CDR3 DNA is TGTGCCAGCAGTCGACAGGGGGCCAAGGATGAAAAACTGTTTTTT. Its translation: CASSRQGAKDEKLFF.

This rearrangement joins TRBV10-1 to TRBJ2-5; D unclear. The DNA end is a closer match to TRBJ2-7, so the J assignment may be wrong. In germline, CDR1 is WNHNN, CDR2 SYGVQD (reference sequence). This CDR3 has 13 residues. CDR3 residues: CASSDGYSYEQYF. Written as DNA, the CDR3 is TGCGCCAGCAGTGACGGGTACAGCTACGAGCAGTACTTC.

The chain uses TRBV19 and TRBJ1-1; D gene ambiguous. This CDR3 is built from 11 residues. Trimming left V 3 bases short and J 11 bases short, with 10 bases between. CDR1 is LNHDA, CDR2 SQIVND, per germline (reference sequence). CDR3 bases: TGTGCCAGTAGTATCGCGGTGAACGCTTTCTTT. Protein product: CASSIAVNAFF.

The V gene is TRBV5-1, the J gene TRBJ2-5; a possible D gene is TRBD1 (6 bases). CDR1 SGHRS and CDR2 YFSETQ come from the germline V gene. V was clipped by 4 bases and J by 0 bases, with 10 bases between them. The CDR3 is 14 residues long. For the CDR3, the DNA is TGCGCCAGCAGCCCTACAGGGTACCAAGAGACCCAGTACTTC. Protein sequence: CASSPTGYQETQYF.

In its sample, this clone was seen once. Other DNA sequences in the sample encode the same CDR3. The rearrangement links TRBV9 to TRBJ1-2; the D gene is possibly TRBD1 (6 bases). The germline gives CDR1 SGDLS, CDR2 YYNGEE. With 2 bases removed from V and 2 bases from J, the gap between germline ends came to 7 bases. The CDR3 has 13 amino acids. The CDR3 loop reads CASSVTGNYGYTF. The CDR3 region has the DNA TGTGCCAGCAGCGTCACAGGGAACTATGGCTACACCTTC.

This clone has more than one count but fewer than ten. The V gene is TRBV25-1, the J gene TRBJ1-1; no firm D call. The CDR3 runs 12 residues. Germline V CDR1 and CDR2: MGHDK, SYGVNS. V was clipped by 10 bases and J by 4 bases, with 13 bases between them. Written as DNA, the CDR3 is TGTGCCACCAAAGCGTGGGGCACTGAAGCTTTCTTT. It codes for CATKAWGTEAFF.

This sequence joins TRBV7-9 and TRBJ1-1, with D possibly TRBD1 on 5 matching bases. The CDR3 contains 12 residues. Trimming took 7 bases from V and 6 from J, leaving 12 bases between them. Germline CDR1 and CDR2: SEHNR and FQNEAQ (reference sequence). This CDR3 reads CASKGLNAEAFF. The CDR3 DNA is TGTGCCAGCAAGGGGCTCAACGCTGAAGCTTTCTTT.

The chain employs TRBV7-3 and TRBJ2-1; 8 bases are a match to TRBD2. CDR1 SGHTA and CDR2 FQGTGA come from the germline V gene. Trimming cost V 1 base and J 7 bases; bases outside gene matches: 15. CDR3 length equals 18 residues. The DNA for the CDR3 is TGTGCCAGCAGCTTAAGCCCCGCGGGAGCGGGAGAAGGGAATGAGCAGTTCTTC. Translating gives CASSLSPAGAGEGNEQFF.

The rearrangement links TRBV21-1 to TRBJ2-6; the D call in the table, TRBD2, was not verified against the DNA. TRBV21-1 is marked as a pseudogene. The CDR3 is 21 residues long. The CDR3 sequence: CASSYLPHFEADFSGANVLTF. The CDR3 nucleotides are TGTGCCAGCAGCTATCTTCCACATTTTGAGGCCGACTTCTCTGGGGCCAACGTCCTGACTTTC.

V and J are TRBV19 and TRBJ2-7; a weak D match, TRBD1 (5 bases). The CDR3 sequence is 14 residues long. Trimming pared 4 bases from V and 5 bases from J, leaving 15 bases between. Per germline, CDR1 LNHDA and CDR2 SQIVND (reference sequence). In DNA, the CDR3 is TGTGCCAGTAGTACCGCCAGGGAAGGCAACGAGCAGTACTTC. This translates into CASSTAREGNEQYF.

This rearrangement joins TRBV4-1 to TRBJ2-7; D remains ambiguous. V was shortened by 0 bases and J by 1 base, with 7 bases between the two germline ends. Looked up from germline, CDR1 is MGHRA and CDR2 is YSYEKL. This CDR3 comprises 14 residues. The CDR3 sequence is CASSQEVVSYEQYF. In DNA, the CDR3 is TGCGCCAGCAGCCAAGAAGTGGTTTCCTACGAGCAGTACTTC.

This sequence joins TRBV4-2 and TRBJ2-4; unclear D gene. Germline V gives CDR1 LGHNA, CDR2 YNFKEQ. Between the trimmed V and J ends, which lost 0 bases and 0 bases, there was a span of 12 bases. This CDR3 is built from 17 residues. CDR3 sequence reads: CASSQDTGLEAKNIQYF. CDR3 nucleotide sequence: TGTGCCAGCAGCCAAGATACGGGCCTTGAAGCCAAAAACATTCAGTACTTC.

The sample holds one count of this clone. The rearrangement links TRBV6-6 to TRBJ2-3; D may be TRBD1 or TRBD2 (7 bases each). Germline lookup yields CDR1 MNHNY and CDR2 SVGAGI (reference sequence). V dropped 6 bases and J dropped 5 bases, with 9 bases sitting between them. This CDR3 is built from 12 residues. The CDR3 bases are TGTGCCAGCAGCAGGGGGGGAGATACGCAGTATTTT. Protein: CASSRGGDTQYF.

This sequence joins TRBV7-9 and TRBJ2-2, with 8 positions matching TRBD1. The length of the CDR3 is 15 residues. Germline V CDR1 and CDR2: SEHNR, FQNEAQ (reference sequence). V dropped 6 bases and J dropped 0; count of bases not matched to a gene: 3. The CDR3 coding sequence is TGTGCCAGCAGACCGGGACAGGCGAACACCGGGGAGCTGTTTTTT. As protein: CASRPGQANTGELFF.

This clone was seen only once. The chain is built from TRBV9 and TRBJ1-4; D is unclear. The CDR3 spans 14 residues. V gave up 4 bases and J gave up 3 bases, with 10 bases separating them. CDR1 and CDR2 from the germline V gene are SGDLS and YYNGEE. Here the CDR3 DNA reads TGTGCCAGCAGCCAAATCGGGGCTAATGAAAAACTGTTTTTT. This codes for CASSQIGANEKLFF. Using reference TRBV9 and TRBJ1-4 for the parts outside the CDR3, the full variable domain is DSGVTQTPKHLITATGQRVTLRCSPRSGDLSVYWYQQSLDQGLQFLIQYYNGEERAKGNILERFSAQQFPDLHSELNLSSLELGDSALYFCASSQIGANEKLFFGSGTQLSVL.